Below, 25 T cell receptor beta chains from the same sample are listed, as sequenced in a study of post-analysis software for immune sequencing data. General observations from the study: Roughly five TRBV segments occurring more often in patients than controls included TRBV5-6, TRBV5-1 and TRBV20-1.

These receptors have no known antigen. The TCR beta cDNA libraries carried unique molecular identifiers. TCRdb passed the PCR reads through MiXCR, listing each CDR3 protein once. The sample lists approximately 630,000 distinct CDR3 sequences; approximately 59% were seen once. Sequencing was carried out using blood. All receptors derive from a girl under 10 years old with multiple sclerosis.

The chain joins TRBV29-1 to TRBJ2-1; 10 bases fit TRBD2. V lost 4 bases, J lost 4 bases, and 7 bases stayed unmatched. This CDR3 region has 15 residues. Germline-derived CDR1 and CDR2 are SQVTM and ANQGSEA. CDR3 residues: CSVAVAGGPYNEQFF. CDR3 sequence (DNA): TGCAGCGTTGCTGTAGCGGGAGGTCCATACAATGAGCAGTTCTTC.

This clonotype showed up just a few times. At one end the junction does not follow the germline gene, possibly because of a read error. The rearrangement links TRBV7-3 to TRBJ2-1; D gene unclear. The CDR3 spans 13 residues. Germline CDR1 SGHTA, CDR2 FQGTGA. This chain's CDR3 is CASSFRPYNVQFF. The CDR3 bases are TGTGCCAGCAGCTTCCGGCCCTACAATGTGCAGTTCTTC.

The table lists this clonotype with a few counts. The J gene is TRBJ2-7, the V gene TRBV10-3, with D perhaps being TRBD1 or TRBD2 (5 bases each). Germline values: CDR1 ENHRY, CDR2 SYGVKD. V was pared by 0 bases and J by 2 bases, with 17 bases between. The CDR3 totals 17 residues. The CDR3 DNA is TGTGCCATCAGTGAGTCGAAGGGACCGACAGTAACCTACGAGCAGTACTTC. This translates into CAISESKGPTVTYEQYF.

The V and J genes are TRBV11-1 and TRBJ1-4; D unclear. The CDR3 is made up of 23 amino acids. The germline CDR1 and CDR2 sequences are SGHAT and FQDESV (reference sequence). The V end lost 2 bases, the J end lost 0 bases, and 31 bases lay between the germline ends. The DNA for the CDR3 is TGTGCCAGCAGCTTAACTTTGGACCGCTTTGGGCTTCTAGACACTGCAACTAATGAAAAACTGTTTTTT. It specifies CASSLTLDRFGLLDTATNEKLFF.

This clonotype turned up a few times. The chain combines TRBV5-1 with TRBJ1-1; no clear D. Germline V CDR1 and CDR2: SGHRS, YFSETQ. Trimming stripped 4 bases from V and 2 bases from J, with 15 bases between. The CDR3 extends over 15 amino acids. The CDR3 DNA is TGCGCCAGCAGCCTTGCTTTGACGGTCAACACTGAAGCTTTCTTT. Its translation is CASSLALTVNTEAFF. Supplemented by reference TRBV5-1 and TRBJ1-1, the full variable domain reads KAGVTQTPRYLIKTRGQQVTLSCSPISGHRSVSWYQQTPGQGLQFLFEYFSETQRNKGNFPGRFSGRQFSNSRSEMNVSTLELGDSALYLCASSLALTVNTEAFFGQGTRLTVV.

The rearrangement links TRBV7-9 to TRBJ2-5, with D tentatively TRBD1 (6 bases). CDR3 length: 16 residues. Germline assignment: CDR1 SEHNR and CDR2 FQNEAQ (reference sequence). The ends were cut back, 5 bases at V and 0 bases at J, with 16 bases in the middle. The CDR3 DNA is TGTGCCAGCAGCCAACAGGGACCGGGGAACCAAGAGACCCAGTACTTC. Translated: CASSQQGPGNQETQYF.

The table lists this clonotype with a few counts. The gene calls are TRBV28 and TRBJ2-1; D is undetermined. The CDR3 has 14 amino acids. Germline CDR1 and CDR2: MDHEN and SYDVKM. The V and J ends lost 3 bases and 9 bases respectively, with 15 bases between them. CDR3 sequence: CASSLARRVGEQFF. The CDR3, as DNA: TGTGCCAGCAGTTTGGCCCGTAGAGTTGGTGAGCAGTTCTTC.

The chain uses TRBV28 and TRBJ2-3; 7 bases line up with TRBD1. CDR1 and CDR2 (germline): MDHEN, SYDVKM. The ends lost 6 bases at V and 2 bases at J; junction bases unmatched: 8. There are 15 residues in the CDR3. The CDR3 sequence is CASSPWGQHTDTQYF. The CDR3 nucleotides are TGTGCCAGCAGCCCCTGGGGACAGCACACAGATACGCAGTATTTT.

The rearrangement uses TRBV9 and TRBJ2-5; 9 bases match TRBD1. V dropped 1 base and J dropped 5; count of bases not matched to a gene: 9. This CDR3 contains 16 residues. Per the germline V gene, CDR1 is SGDLS and CDR2 is YYNGEE. This CDR3 is CASSVSPTGGVETQYF. DNA of the CDR3: TGTGCCAGCAGCGTATCTCCTACAGGGGGCGTTGAGACCCAGTACTTC.

This clonotype was recorded only once. V is TRBV2 and J is TRBJ1-1; 8 positions agree with TRBD1. With 9 bases clipped from V and 8 bases from J, the junction kept 11 bases outside the gene matches. The CDR3 totals 13 residues. Per the germline V gene, CDR1 is SNHLY and CDR2 is FYNNEI. CDR3 region: CAREYRGGPEAFF. CDR3 DNA: TGTGCCAGAGAGTACAGGGGGGGACCCGAAGCTTTCTTT.

This clonotype was recorded a few times. The chain is built from TRBV6-5 and TRBJ2-7; TRBD1 might be the D (5 bases). Trimming stripped 7 bases from V and 1 base from J, with 17 bases between. This CDR3 is 15 amino acids long. CDR1 is MNHEY, CDR2 SVGAGI, per germline. CDR3 sequence reads: CASKDGRAGSYEQYF. The CDR3 region has the DNA TGTGCCAGCAAGGATGGTAGGGCAGGGTCCTACGAGCAGTACTTC.

The V gene is TRBV7-2, the J gene TRBJ2-4, with D uncertain. Deletions cut 4 bases from V and 0 bases from J, with 10 bases between. The CDR3 consists of 15 residues. Germline V CDR1 and CDR2: SGHTA, FQGNSA. The CDR3 nucleotides read TGTGCCAGCAGCTACGAGGCCCTAGCCAAAAACATTCAGTACTTC. Translation gives CASSYEALAKNIQYF.

This chain joins TRBV6-2 or TRBV6-3 and TRBJ2-5; 8 bases are a match to TRBD1. The J call is doubtful: the DNA matches TRBJ2-7 better. CDR3 length: 14 amino acids. Germline CDR1 is MNHEY and CDR2 is SVGEGT. DNA of the CDR3: TGTGCCAGCAGTTCCAGGGACAGGTACTACGAGCAGTACTTC. It translates to CASSSRDRYYEQYF.

This clonotype turned up a few times. The CDR3 spells CASSQAGGSSGANVLTF. In DNA form, the CDR3 reads TGTGCCAGCAGCCAAGCGGGGGGGAGCTCTGGGGCCAACGTCCTGACTTTC. J is TRBJ2-6 and V is TRBV4-2, with TRBD2 matching 8 bases. Germline trimming cut 1 base from V and 0 bases from J; bases unmatched to any gene: 2. Germline lookup yields CDR1 LGHNA and CDR2 YNFKEQ. There are 17 residues in the CDR3.

J is TRBJ2-7 and V is TRBV9, with 8 bases matching TRBD1. After removal of 0 bases from V and 1 base from J, the junction contained 6 bases not matched to a gene. Germline values: CDR1 SGDLS, CDR2 YYNGEE. The CDR3 totals 16 residues. Here the CDR3 DNA reads TGTGCCAGCAGCGTAGAGGGGACAGGCCGTTCCTACGAGCAGTACTTC. This codes for CASSVEGTGRSYEQYF. The full variable domain, with the rest looked up from reference TRBV9 and TRBJ2-7, is DSGVTQTPKHLITATGQRVTLRCSPRSGDLSVYWYQQSLDQGLQFLIQYYNGEERAKGNILERFSAQQFPDLHSELNLSSLELGDSALYFCASSVEGTGRSYEQYFGPGTRLTVT.

The chain is built from TRBV24-1 and TRBJ1-5; D gene unclear. CDR1 and CDR2 (germline): KGHDR, SFDVKD. The germline V and J ends were trimmed by 4 bases and 2 bases, with 5 bases remaining between them. The CDR3 totals 13 residues. For the CDR3, the DNA is TGTGCCACCAGTGACACGGGCAATCAGCCCCAGCATTTT. It codes for CATSDTGNQPQHF.

The CDR3 here is CSARERGAGELFF. In DNA, the CDR3 is TGCAGTGCTAGAGAACGGGGGGCCGGGGAGCTGTTTTTT. J is TRBJ2-2 and V is TRBV20-1; 7 bases are shared with TRBD2. With V trimmed by 0 bases and J by 6 bases, 1 base remained unmatched. From germline, CDR1 is DFQATT and CDR2 SNEGSKA (reference sequence). The CDR3 consists of 13 residues.

This chain connects TRBV4-3 to TRBJ1-1; D gene ambiguous. There are 14 residues in the CDR3. In germline, CDR1 is LGHNA, CDR2 YSLEER. V was clipped by 2 bases and J by 5 bases, with 12 bases between them. Here the CDR3 reads CASSQRESWTEAFF. The CDR3 DNA is TGCGCCAGCAGCCAAAGGGAGAGTTGGACTGAAGCTTTCTTT.

The chain joins TRBV6-5 to TRBJ1-2; 10 positions match TRBD1. CDR1 is MNHEY and CDR2 is SVGAGI in the germline V gene. This CDR3 comprises 16 residues. V was clipped by 6 bases and J by 0 bases; unmatched bases: 7. The CDR3 DNA reads TGTGCCAGCAGCCCGACAGGGGGCCGTACTAACTATGGCTACACCTTC. It translates to CASSPTGGRTNYGYTF.

This clonotype was recorded a few times. This chain links TRBV5-1 with TRBJ2-1; 10 nucleotides agree with TRBD2. Germline lookup yields CDR1 SGHRS and CDR2 YFSETQ. The CDR3 runs to 14 residues. The V and J ends lost 4 bases and 7 bases, in that order; junction bases with no gene match: 5. The CDR3, as DNA: TGCGCCAGCAGCCTACAAGCGGGGGGGAATGAGCAGTTCTTC. Protein product: CASSLQAGGNEQFF.

The genes are TRBV24-1 and TRBJ1-2; 7 bases map to TRBD1. Germline V CDR1 and CDR2: KGHDR, SFDVKD. There are 14 residues in the CDR3. V lost 4 bases and J lost 6; bases outside the gene matches: 7. The CDR3 bases are TGTGCCACCAGTGACCCTGACAGGGCTAATGGCTACACCTTC. Its translation: CATSDPDRANGYTF.

This chain joins TRBV5-1 and TRBJ1-2; D might be TRBD1 (5 bases). CDR1 is SGHRS, CDR2 YFSETQ, per germline. The CDR3 contains 14 residues. Trimming pared 0 bases from V and 6 bases from J, leaving 12 bases between. For the CDR3, the DNA is TGCGCCAGCAGCTTGGTGGCGGCCAGGGATGGCTACACCTTC. Translating it yields CASSLVAARDGYTF. Looking up the rest from reference TRBV5-1 and TRBJ1-2 gives the full variable domain: KAGVTQTPRYLIKTRGQQVTLSCSPISGHRSVSWYQQTPGQGLQFLFEYFSETQRNKGNFPGRFSGRQFSNSRSEMNVSTLELGDSALYLCASSLVAARDGYTFGSGTRLTVV.

Only one count was recorded for this clonotype. This chain connects TRBV27 to TRBJ1-6, with D possibly matching TRBD1 (5 bases). This CDR3 contains 14 residues. The V end was cut by 2 bases, the J end by 10 bases, with 12 bases between. Germline V gives CDR1 MNHEY, CDR2 SMNVEV (reference sequence). CDR3 residues: CASSLRGVGSPLHF. The DNA for the CDR3 is TGTGCCAGCAGTTTAAGAGGGGTAGGGTCACCCCTCCACTTT.

The chain uses TRBV20-1 and TRBJ2-7; D uncertain. V lost 0 bases to trimming and J lost 0 bases, with 12 bases between them. CDR3 length: 15 amino acids. Germline V gene sequence: CDR1 DFQATT, CDR2 SNEGSKA (reference sequence). This CDR3 is CSARDVQSTSYEQYF. CDR3 in DNA: TGCAGTGCTAGAGATGTACAATCTACCTCCTACGAGCAGTACTTC.

The CDR3 coding sequence is TGCGCCAGCAGCCAAGATATATTCGGGGGGTCGAGAGGCTACACCTTC. Translated, it gives CASSQDIFGGSRGYTF. This rearrangement joins TRBV4-1 to TRBJ1-2, with a tentative D call TRBD1 (5 bases). Trimming removed 0 bases at V and 8 bases at J, with 19 bases between. The CDR3 contains 16 residues. Germline CDR1 reads MGHRA; CDR2 reads YSYEKL.